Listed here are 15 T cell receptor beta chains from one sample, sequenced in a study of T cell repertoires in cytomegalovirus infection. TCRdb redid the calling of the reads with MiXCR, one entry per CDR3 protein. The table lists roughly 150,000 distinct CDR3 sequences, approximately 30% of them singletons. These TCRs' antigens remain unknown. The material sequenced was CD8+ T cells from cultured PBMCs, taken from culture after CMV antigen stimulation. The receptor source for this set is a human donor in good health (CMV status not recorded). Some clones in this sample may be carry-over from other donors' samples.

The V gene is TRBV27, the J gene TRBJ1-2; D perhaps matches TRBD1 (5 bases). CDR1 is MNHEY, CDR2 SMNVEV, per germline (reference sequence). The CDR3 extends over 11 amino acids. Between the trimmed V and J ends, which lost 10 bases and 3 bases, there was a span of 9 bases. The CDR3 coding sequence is TGTGCCACCCGGGACTACTATGGCTACACCTTC. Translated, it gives CATRDYYGYTF.

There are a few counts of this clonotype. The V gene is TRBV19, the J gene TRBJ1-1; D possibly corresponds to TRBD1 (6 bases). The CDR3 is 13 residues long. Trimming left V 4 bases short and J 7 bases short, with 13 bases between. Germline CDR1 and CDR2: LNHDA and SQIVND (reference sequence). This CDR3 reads CASSTGAPNEAFF. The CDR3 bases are TGTGCCAGTAGTACAGGGGCCCCAAATGAAGCTTTCTTT. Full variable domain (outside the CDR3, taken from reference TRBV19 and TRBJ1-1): DGGITQSPKYLFRKEGQNVTLSCEQNLNHDAMYWYRQDPGQGLRLIYYSQIVNDFQKGDIAEGYSVSREKKESFPLTVTSAQKNPTAFYLCASSTGAPNEAFFGQGTRLTVV.

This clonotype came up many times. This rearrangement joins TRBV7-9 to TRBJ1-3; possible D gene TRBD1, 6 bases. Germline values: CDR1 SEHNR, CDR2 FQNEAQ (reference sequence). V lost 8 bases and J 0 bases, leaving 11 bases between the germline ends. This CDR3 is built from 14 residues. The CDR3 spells CASRGQASGNTIYF. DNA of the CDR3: TGTGCCAGCCGGGGGCAGGCCTCTGGAAACACCATATATTTT.

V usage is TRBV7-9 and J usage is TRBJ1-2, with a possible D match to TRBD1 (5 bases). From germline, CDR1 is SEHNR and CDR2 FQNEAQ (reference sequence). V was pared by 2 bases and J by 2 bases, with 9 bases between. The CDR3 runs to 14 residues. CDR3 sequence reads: CASSLSGFNYGYTF. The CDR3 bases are TGTGCCAGCAGCTTATCAGGGTTCAACTATGGCTACACCTTC. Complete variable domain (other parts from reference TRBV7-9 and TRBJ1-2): DTGVSQNPRHKITKRGQNVTFRCDPISEHNRLYWYRQTLGQGPEFLTYFQNEAQLEKSRLLSDRFSAERPKGSFSTLEIQRTEQGDSAMYLCASSLSGFNYGYTFGSGTRLTVV.

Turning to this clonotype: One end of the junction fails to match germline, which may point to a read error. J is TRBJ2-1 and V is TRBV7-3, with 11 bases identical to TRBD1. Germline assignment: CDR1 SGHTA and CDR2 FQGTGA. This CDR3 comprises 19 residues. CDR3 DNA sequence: TGTGCCAGCGGCTTCGGGACAGGGGGGGCACCCAGCTCCTACAATGAGCAGTTCTTC. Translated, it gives CASGFGTGGAPSSYNEQFF.

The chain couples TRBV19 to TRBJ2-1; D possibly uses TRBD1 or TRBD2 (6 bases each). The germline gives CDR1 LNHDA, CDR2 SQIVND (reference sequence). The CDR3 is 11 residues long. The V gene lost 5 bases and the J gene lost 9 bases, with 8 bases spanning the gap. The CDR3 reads CASSEGGEQFF. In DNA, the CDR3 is TGTGCCAGTAGTGAGGGGGGTGAGCAGTTCTTC.

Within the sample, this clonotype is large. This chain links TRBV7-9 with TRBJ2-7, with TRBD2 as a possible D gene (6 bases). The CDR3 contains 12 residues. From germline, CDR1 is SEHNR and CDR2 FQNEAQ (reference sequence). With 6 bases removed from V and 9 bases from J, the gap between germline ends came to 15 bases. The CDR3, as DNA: TGTGCCAGCAGTACGATGGAGGGCTCGCAGTACTTC. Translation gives CASSTMEGSQYF.

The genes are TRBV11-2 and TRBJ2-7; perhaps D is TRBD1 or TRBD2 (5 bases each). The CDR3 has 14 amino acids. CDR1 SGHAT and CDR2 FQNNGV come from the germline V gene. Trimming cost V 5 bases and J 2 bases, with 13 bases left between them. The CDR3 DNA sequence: TGTGCCAGCAGCCCCGGGTGGGGGACCTACGAGCAGTACTTC. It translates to CASSPGWGTYEQYF.

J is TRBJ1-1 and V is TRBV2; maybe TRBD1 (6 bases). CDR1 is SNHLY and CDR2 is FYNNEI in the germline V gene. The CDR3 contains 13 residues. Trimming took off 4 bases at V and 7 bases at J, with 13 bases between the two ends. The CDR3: CASSGTGGLEAFF. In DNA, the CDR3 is TGTGCCAGCAGTGGGACCGGGGGGCTTGAAGCTTTCTTT.

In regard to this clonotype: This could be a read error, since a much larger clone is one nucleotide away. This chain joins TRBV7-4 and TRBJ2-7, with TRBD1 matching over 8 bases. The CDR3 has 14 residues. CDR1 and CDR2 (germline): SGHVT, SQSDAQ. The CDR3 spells CANSPWDRIYEQYF. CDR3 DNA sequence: TGTGCCAACAGCCCCTGGGACAGGATCTACGAGCAGTACTTC.

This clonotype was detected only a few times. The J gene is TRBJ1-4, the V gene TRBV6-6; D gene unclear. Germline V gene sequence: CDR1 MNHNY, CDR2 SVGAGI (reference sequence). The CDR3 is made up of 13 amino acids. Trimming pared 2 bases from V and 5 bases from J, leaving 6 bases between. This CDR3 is CASSYIRNEKLFF. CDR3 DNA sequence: TGTGCCAGCAGTTACATCCGGAATGAAAAACTGTTTTTT.

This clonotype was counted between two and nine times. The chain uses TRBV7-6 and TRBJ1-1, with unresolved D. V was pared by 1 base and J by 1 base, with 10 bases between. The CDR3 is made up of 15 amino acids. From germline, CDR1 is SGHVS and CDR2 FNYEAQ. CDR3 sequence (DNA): TGTGCCAGCAGCTTAGGTTTCAGGCCGAACACTGAAGCTTTCTTT. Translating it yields CASSLGFRPNTEAFF.

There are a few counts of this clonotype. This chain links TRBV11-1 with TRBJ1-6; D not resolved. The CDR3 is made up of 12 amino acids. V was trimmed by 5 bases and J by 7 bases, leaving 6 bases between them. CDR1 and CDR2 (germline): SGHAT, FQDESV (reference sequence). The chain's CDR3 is CASSLLNSPLHF. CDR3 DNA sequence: TGTGCCAGCAGCCTTTTGAATTCACCCCTCCACTTT.

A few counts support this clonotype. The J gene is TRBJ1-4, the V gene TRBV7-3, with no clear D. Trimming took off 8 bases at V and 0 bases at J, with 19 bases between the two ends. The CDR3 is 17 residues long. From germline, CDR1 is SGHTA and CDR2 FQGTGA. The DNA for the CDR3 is TGTGCCAGCGGCCTGGACGGGCACTATGCAACTAATGAAAAACTGTTTTTT. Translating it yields CASGLDGHYATNEKLFF.

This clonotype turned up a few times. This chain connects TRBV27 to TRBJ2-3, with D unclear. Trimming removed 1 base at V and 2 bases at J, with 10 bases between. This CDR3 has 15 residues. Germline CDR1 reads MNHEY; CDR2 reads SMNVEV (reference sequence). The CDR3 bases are TGTGCCAGCAGTTTATGGGCGGCGGCCACAGATACGCAGTATTTT. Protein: CASSLWAAATDTQYF.